This is a list of T cell receptor beta chains from one sample in a study of T-cell memory formation after mild COVID-19. Via MiXCR, TCRdb re-called the 5' RACE reads, giving one row per CDR3 protein. The sample shows some 150,000 distinct CDR3 sequences, about 25% of them seen only once. Sequencing input: PBMCs or a T cell subset sorted from them (not recorded which). These receptors all stem from an adult woman who had mild COVID-19 (a few samples of this study predate the infection). Cell type and time point are not known. The CDR3 runs from the conserved cysteine through the conserved F or W. D genes are given only for firm matches. Only part of the rows carry a size: once, few, many, or a class if the clone is expanded.

>.|TRBV12-3/TRBV12-4|TRBJ1-1|.
CASSLIGFEVEAFF
TGTGCCAGCAGTTTAATAGGTTTTGAGGTGGAAGCTTTCTTT
>few|TRBV28|TRBJ2-1|TRBD2
CASSSSSGTSYNEQFF
TGTGCCAGCAGTTCCTCTAGCGGGACCTCCTACAATGAGCAGTTCTTC
>.|TRBV2|TRBJ1-2|TRBD1
CASSSGQGVHGYTF
TGTGCCAGCAGTTCAGGACAGGGGGTCCATGGCTACACCTTC
>.|TRBV11-2|TRBJ2-3|TRBD2
CASSSRAYGRAPTDTQYF
TGTGCCAGCAGCTCCCGGGCGTACGGGAGGGCCCCCACAGATACGCAGTATTTT
>few|TRBV3-1|TRBJ2-6|TRBD2
CASSLIGLAGADGANVLTF
TGTGCCAGCAGCCTAATTGGACTAGCGGGAGCAGATGGGGCCAACGTCCTGACTTTC
>.|TRBV27|TRBJ2-4|.
CASSPVAVGDIQYF
TGTGCCAGCAGTCCCGTAGCGGTCGGTGACATTCAGTACTTC
>.|TRBV6-2/TRBV6-3|TRBJ1-5|.
CASSYWSDNQPQHF
TGTGCCAGCAGTTACTGGTCAGACAATCAGCCCCAGCATTTT
>.|TRBV2|TRBJ2-5|TRBD2
CASSHTSGGSETQYF
TGTGCCAGCAGTCACACTAGCGGGGGATCAGAGACCCAGTACTTC
>few|TRBV3-2|TRBJ2-2|.
CASSQDIGTGELFF
TGTGCCAGCAGCCAAGATATCGGGACCGGGGAGCTGTTTTTT
>few|TRBV29-1|TRBJ1-2|.
CSVLGAVDYGYTF
TGCAGCGTTTTGGGGGCGGTGGACTATGGCTACACCTTC
>.|TRBV12-3/TRBV12-4|TRBJ1-6|TRBD1
CASSPTGGGSPLHF
TGTGCCAGCAGTCCGACAGGGGGAGGTTCACCCCTCCACTTT
>.|TRBV7-3|TRBJ2-3|TRBD2
CASSAIAGGVDTQYF
TGTGCCAGCAGCGCCATAGCGGGAGGGGTAGATACGCAGTATTTT
>few|TRBV4-2|TRBJ2-7|.
CASSQEGVAPTYEQYF
TGTGCCAGCAGCCAAGAGGGAGTAGCGCCAACCTACGAGCAGTACTTC
>.|TRBV9|TRBJ2-3|TRBD1
CASSVGTGEMSTDTQYF
TGTGCCAGCAGCGTAGGGACAGGGGAGATGAGCACAGATACGCAGTATTTT
>.|TRBV7-9|TRBJ1-2|TRBD1
CASSLGWAGGSPAIGYTF
TGTGCCAGCAGCTTAGGCTGGGCAGGGGGCTCCCCCGCGATTGGCTACACCTTC
>.|TRBV9|TRBJ2-1|TRBD1
CASSHRGDSSSYNEQFF
TGTGCCAGCAGCCACAGGGGGGACAGCAGCTCCTACAATGAGCAGTTCTTC
>few|TRBV20-1|TRBJ2-7|TRBD2
CSARDLSGREQYF
TGCAGTGCTAGAGACCTTAGCGGGAGGGAGCAGTACTTC
>once|TRBV11-3|TRBJ2-2|TRBD2
CASSFTGLAGGETGELFF
TGTGCCAGCAGCTTCACGGGACTAGCGGGAGGGGAAACCGGGGAGCTGTTTTTT
>.|TRBV7-2|TRBJ2-5|TRBD1
CASSLLEPGQGITDARGGETQYF
TGTGCCAGCAGCCTTCTTGAACCGGGACAGGGGATTACGGATGCTAGGGGGGGCGAGACCCAGTACTTC
>few|TRBV20-1|TRBJ2-5|TRBD2
CSARDLGVAGLKETQYF
TGCAGTGCTAGAGATCTCGGGGTAGCGGGACTTAAAGAGACCCAGTACTTC
>.|TRBV25-1|TRBJ2-7|.
CASSEGGWRDEQYF
TGTGCCAGCAGTGAGGGAGGTTGGAGGGACGAGCAGTACTTC
>few|TRBV29-1|TRBJ1-1|.
CSVDGVTNTEAFF
TGCAGCGTTGACGGGGTGACGAACACTGAAGCTTTCTTT